This T cell receptor (beta chain) is drawn from a study of response to subunit inactivated influenza vaccine. This clonotype was seen a few times. TCRdb redid the calling of the RT-PCR reads with MiXCR, one entry per CDR3 protein. The data contain about 540,000 distinct CDR3 sequences, roughly 23% of them singletons. Germline V CDR1 and CDR2: SGHRS, YFSETQ. CDR3 length: 14 residues. The V and J ends lost 0 bases and 5 bases respectively, with 10 bases between them. These same records also appear under a second study, on T cells expressing NK-cell markers. That report adds: Making the TCR beta cDNA relied on 5'RACE template switching with UMIs. TCR beta repertoires came from sorted CD3+CD56+NKG2C+, CD3+CD56+NKG2C- and CD3+CD56-NKG2C+ T cells. Sequencing covered eight donors, seven HCMV-seropositive and one seronegative. NKG2C+ dominant clonotypes from 5 to 7 donors made up about 1.0-8% of CD8+ T cells.

V gene TRBV5-1 combines with J gene TRBJ2-3; the D is unclear. This clonotype originated in a man aged 45-60 years who received an inactivated influenza vaccine. The sample in question was CD4+ T cells sorted from PBMCs, obtained 11 to 12 days after vaccination. CDR3 DNA sequence: TGCGCCAGCAGCTTGGAAGGGATAGGAGATACGCAGTATTTT. Its translation: CASSLEGIGDTQYF.